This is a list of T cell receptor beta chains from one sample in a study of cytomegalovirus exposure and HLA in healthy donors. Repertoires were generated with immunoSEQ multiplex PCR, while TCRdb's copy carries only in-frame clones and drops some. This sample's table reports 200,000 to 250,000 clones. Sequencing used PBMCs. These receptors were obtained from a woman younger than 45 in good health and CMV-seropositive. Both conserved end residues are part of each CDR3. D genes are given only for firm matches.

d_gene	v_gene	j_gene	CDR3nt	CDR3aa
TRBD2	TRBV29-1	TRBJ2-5	TGCAGCGTTAGTCCCCTAGCGGGGGGCCACCAAGAGACCCAGTACTTC	CSVSPLAGGHQETQYF
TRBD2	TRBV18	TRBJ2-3	TGTGCCAGCTCACCTGGACTAGCGGGGCGTTTGGGCACAGATACGCAGTATTTT	CASSPGLAGRLGTDTQYF
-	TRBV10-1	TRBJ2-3	TGCGCCAGCAGTGACCAGAAAGCAGGGGCAGATACGCAGTATTTT	CASSDQKAGADTQYF
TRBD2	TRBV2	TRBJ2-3	TGTGCCAGCAGCGGACTAGCGGTACTAGTCACAGATACGCAGTATTTT	CASSGLAVLVTDTQYF
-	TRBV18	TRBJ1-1	TGTGCCAGCTCACTCCGACAGACTGAAGCTTTCTTT	CASSLRQTEAFF
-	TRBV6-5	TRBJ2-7	TGTGCCAGCAGTTACTCCAACGCCGGGGGTGAGCAGTACTTC	CASSYSNAGGEQYF
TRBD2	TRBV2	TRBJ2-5	TGTGCCAGCAGACTAGCGGAACAAGAGACCCAGTACTTC	CASRLAEQETQYF
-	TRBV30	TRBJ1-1	TGTGCCTGGGGGCCGACACAGAACACTGAAGCTTTCTTT	CAWGPTQNTEAFF
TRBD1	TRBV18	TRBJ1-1	TGTGCCAGCTCACCGGACAGGGGGCTCAACACTGAAGCTTTCTTT	CASSPDRGLNTEAFF
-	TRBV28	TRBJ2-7	TGTGCCAGCACTAGGGGCCCATCCTACGAGCAGTACTTC	CASTRGPSYEQYF
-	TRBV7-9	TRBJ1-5	TGTGCCAGCAGCTTCGGCCTGGTGGGGGCACAGCCCCAGCATTTT	CASSFGLVGAQPQHF
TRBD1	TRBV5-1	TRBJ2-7	TGCGCCAGCAGCTTGGTTCCTCGACAGGGCCATAGCGAGCAGTACTTC	CASSLVPRQGHSEQYF
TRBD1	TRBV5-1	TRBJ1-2	TGCGCCAGCAGCTTGAGGCTCGATGGACAGGGACTTGGCTACACCTTC	CASSLRLDGQGLGYTF
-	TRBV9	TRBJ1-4	TGTGCCAGCAGCGTAGGTGTAGCGTCTGGGGAAAAACTGTTTTTT	CASSVGVASGEKLFF
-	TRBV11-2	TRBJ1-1	TGTGCCAGCAGCTTAGTGCCCGGGATATACACTGAAGCTTTCTTT	CASSLVPGIYTEAFF
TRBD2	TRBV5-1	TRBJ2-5	TGCGCCAGCAGCTCTGGACTAGCGACCCAAGAGACCCAGTACTTC	CASSSGLATQETQYF
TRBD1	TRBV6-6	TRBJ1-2	TGTGCCAGCAGACAAAGCACCGGGACAGGGAGCTATGGCTACACCTTC	CASRQSTGTGSYGYTF
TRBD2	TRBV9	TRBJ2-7	TGTGCCAGCAGCGTAGGGGGGGGTGGGCAGATCTTC	CASSVGGGGQIF
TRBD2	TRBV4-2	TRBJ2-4	TGTGCCAGCAGCCGAGACCGGGGGGTAGCCAAAAACATTCAGTACTTC	CASSRDRGVAKNIQYF
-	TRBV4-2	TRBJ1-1	TGTGCCAGCAGCCAAGATAGTATGCCCGGCGGCACTGAAGCTTTCTTT	CASSQDSMPGGTEAFF
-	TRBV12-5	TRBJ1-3	TGTGCTAGTGGTTTGTATGGTCAGGGGTTCGGAAACACCATATATTTT	CASGLYGQGFGNTIYF
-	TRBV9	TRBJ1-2	TGTGCCAGCAGCTTTCAAACGGGGGATGGGGGCTACACCTTC	CASSFQTGDGGYTF
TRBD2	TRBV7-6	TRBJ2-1	TGTGCCAGCAGCGCCCGGACTAGCGGGGGGGTAACCTACAATGAGCAGTTCTTC	CASSARTSGGVTYNEQFF
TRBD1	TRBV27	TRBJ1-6	TGTGCCAGCGGTACTACAGGGGCTTCACCCCTCCACTTT	CASGTTGASPLHF
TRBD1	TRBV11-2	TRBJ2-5	TGTGCCAGCAGCCTGGGACAGGGTGTAGGGACCCAGTACTTC	CASSLGQGVGTQYF
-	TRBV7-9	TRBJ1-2	TGTGCCAGCAGCCAGGGCACTCAAGGTGACCAGATCTATGGCTACACCTTC	CASSQGTQGDQIYGYTF
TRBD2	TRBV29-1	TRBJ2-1	TGCAGCGGACTAGCGGGGGCGAGCTCCTACAATGAGCAGTTCTTC	CSGLAGASSYNEQFF
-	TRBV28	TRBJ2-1	TGTGCCAGCAGCCTTCTCACGGGGTACAATGAGCAGTTCTTC	CASSLLTGYNEQFF
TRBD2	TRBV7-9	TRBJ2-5	TGTGCCAGCAGCCCGGGACTAGCGGGGGTTGAAGAGACCCAGTACTTC	CASSPGLAGVEETQYF
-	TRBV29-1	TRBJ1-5	TGCAGCGTGGCAGGGGAAAGCAATCAGCCCCAGCATTTT	CSVAGESNQPQHF
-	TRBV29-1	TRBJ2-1	TGCAGCGTTGGTAGGGGCAGCTCCTACAATGAGCAGTTCTTC	CSVGRGSSYNEQFF
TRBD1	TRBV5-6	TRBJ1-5	TGTGCCAGCAGCAAACAGGGGATGCGGAGCAATCAGCCCCAGCATTTT	CASSKQGMRSNQPQHF
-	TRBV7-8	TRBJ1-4	TGTGCCAGCAGCACTCAACTCTCGCTGGGGGCCCGAAGGGTGTTTTTT	CASSTQLSLGARRVFF
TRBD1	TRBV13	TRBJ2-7	TGTGCCAGCAGCTTAGCGAGGACAGGTACCTACGAGCAGTACTTC	CASSLARTGTYEQYF
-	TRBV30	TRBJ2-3	TGTGCCTGGGGCTCAGGGCAGACCGGCACAGATACGCAGTATTTT	CAWGSGQTGTDTQYF
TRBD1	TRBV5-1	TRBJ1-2	TGCGCCAGCAGCTTGGCCGGGACAGGGGGCCGCTACACCTTC	CASSLAGTGGRYTF
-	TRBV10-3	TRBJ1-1	TGTGCCATCAGGGACAGCTTGAACACTGAAGCTTTCTTT	CAIRDSLNTEAFF